Shown below are 19 T cell receptor beta chains from a single sample sequenced in a study of shared clonotypes between healthy human individuals. The assay was immunoSEQ multiplex PCR, and TCRdb's table has in-frame clones only and misses some. The table lists about 980,000 clones, around three quarters of them singletons. Specimen: memory CD4+ T cells sorted from blood. The subset: CD45RA-negative fraction. The receptor source for this set is a man aged 18 to 30 in good health.

The chain couples TRBV2 to TRBJ2-1, with 9 bases matching TRBD2. Per the germline V gene, CDR1 is SNHLY and CDR2 is FYNNEI. J was trimmed by 6 bases and V by 6 bases; bases with no gene match: 6. The CDR3 runs to 14 residues. The CDR3 nucleotides read TGTGCCAGCAGACAGCGGGGGGTTGTCAATGAGCAGTTCTTC. This sequence encodes CASRQRGVVNEQFF.

As to this clone: Other DNA sequences in this specimen translate into the identical CDR3. The chain couples TRBV9 to TRBJ2-7; D possibly corresponds to TRBD1 (6 bases). Trimming left V 0 bases short and J 0 bases short, with 10 bases between. There are 15 residues in the CDR3. The germline CDR1 and CDR2 sequences are SGDLS and YYNGEE. The CDR3 nucleotides are TGTGCCAGCAGCGTAGAAGACAGGAGCTCCTACGAGCAGTACTTC. This codes for CASSVEDRSSYEQYF.

V gene TRBV5-4 combines with J gene TRBJ2-1, with 9 nucleotides matching TRBD1. Germline CDR1 is SGHNT and CDR2 is YYREEE (reference sequence). With V trimmed by 4 bases and J by 6 bases, 8 bases remained unmatched. This CDR3 region has 15 residues. The CDR3 DNA reads TGTGCCAGCAGCCCAAGCGGGACAGGGAGCAATGAGCAGTTCTTC. Translated: CASSPSGTGSNEQFF.

The V gene is TRBV5-6, the J gene TRBJ2-5; 7 bases map to TRBD1. The germline V gene has CDR1 SGHDT and CDR2 YYEEEE. The CDR3 totals 15 residues. With V trimmed by 3 bases and J by 4 bases, 9 bases remained unmatched. CDR3 loop: CASSSLPPGGETQYF. CDR3 DNA: TGTGCCAGCAGCTCCCTACCACCAGGGGGAGAGACCCAGTACTTC.

The J gene is TRBJ2-3, the V gene TRBV27; D perhaps matches TRBD1 (6 bases). CDR3 length equals 15 residues. V lost 7 bases and J 0 bases, leaving 14 bases between the germline ends. The germline V gene has CDR1 MNHEY and CDR2 SMNVEV (reference sequence). The CDR3 protein is CASTADRLSTDTQYF. CDR3 sequence (DNA): TGTGCCAGCACCGCTGACAGGTTGAGCACAGATACGCAGTATTTT.

The sample holds a few counts of this clone. The chain combines TRBV19 with TRBJ1-2; D is ambiguous. Germline CDR1 and CDR2: LNHDA and SQIVND (reference sequence). Trimming cost V 3 bases and J 1 base, with 12 bases left between them. The CDR3 totals 15 residues. DNA of the CDR3: TGTGCCAGTAGTATTTCGCGGACCTTTAACTATGGCTACACCTTC. It translates to CASSISRTFNYGYTF.

J is TRBJ1-1 and V is TRBV27; D is ambiguous. Germline CDR1 reads MNHEY; CDR2 reads SMNVEV (reference sequence). Trimming removed 2 bases from V and 0 bases from J, with 7 bases in between. This CDR3 is 14 amino acids long. The CDR3 nucleotides are TGTGCCAGCAGTTTAAGGGATGTGAACACTGAAGCTTTCTTT. It codes for CASSLRDVNTEAFF.

The count of this clone is one. The CDR3 reads CASYDARRREVADTQYF. CDR3 sequence (DNA): TGTGCCAGTTACGACGCTCGGAGGCGAGAAGTTGCAGATACGCAGTATTTT. The gene calls are TRBV5-4 and TRBJ2-3, with TRBD2 as a possible D gene (5 bases). CDR1 SGHNT and CDR2 YYREEE come from the germline V gene (reference sequence). The CDR3 totals 17 residues. With 8 bases removed from V and 4 bases from J, the gap between germline ends came to 26 bases.

Only one count was recorded for this clone. The chain links TRBV7-2 to TRBJ2-7; TRBD1 matches 8 bases. Germline CDR1 is SGHTA and CDR2 is FQGNSA. The CDR3 sequence is 13 residues long. The V gene end was trimmed by 8 bases and the J gene end by 1 base; junction bases not matched to a gene: 4. In nucleotides, the CDR3 is TGTGCCAGCGGACAGGGTATTTCCTACGAGCAGTACTTC. It translates to CASGQGISYEQYF. The variable domain in full, completed from reference TRBV7-2 and TRBJ2-7, reads GAGVSQSPSNKVTEKGKDVELRCDPISGHTALYWYRQSLGQGLEFLIYFQGNSAPDKSGLPSDRFSAERTGGSVSTLTIQRTQQEDSAVYLCASGQGISYEQYFGPGTRLTVT.

This rearrangement joins TRBV30 to TRBJ1-4; D is possibly TRBD1 (5 bases). With 2 bases removed from V and 5 bases from J, the gap between germline ends came to 15 bases. Germline V gives CDR1 GTSNPN, CDR2 SVGIG (reference sequence). CDR3 size: 15 residues. In nucleotides, the CDR3 is TGTGCCTGGAGTTCCCTAAGGACACCGAATGAAAAACTGTTTTTT. Its protein is CAWSSLRTPNEKLFF.

The CDR3 DNA sequence: TGTGCCAGCACCCGAGAAGATGCAACTAATGAAAAACTGTTTTTT. It is translated as CASTREDATNEKLFF. The V call is TRBV2, the J call TRBJ1-4, with unresolved D. The CDR3 is made up of 15 amino acids. The V end lost 7 bases, the J end lost 0 bases, and 12 bases lay between the germline ends. Looked up from germline, CDR1 is SNHLY and CDR2 is FYNNEI.

This clone has only a few counts. The chain carries TRBV6-1 and TRBJ2-7; 15 bases line up with TRBD2. The CDR3 is made up of 18 amino acids. Germline V gene lookup returns CDR1 MNHNS and CDR2 SASEGT. The V gene end was trimmed by 4 bases and the J gene end by 5 bases; junction bases not matched to a gene: 12. The CDR3 loop is CASSAPPGLAGGPNEQYF. In nucleotides, the CDR3 is TGTGCCAGCAGTGCCCCTCCGGGACTAGCGGGAGGACCGAACGAGCAGTACTTC.

This clone was detected a few times. Different DNA sequences within this sample yield the same CDR3. This chain uses TRBV30 with TRBJ1-3; D gene unclear. The CDR3 spans 13 residues. V shed 4 bases and J shed 0 bases, with 7 bases lying between them. Germline V CDR1 and CDR2: GTSNPN, SVGIG (reference sequence). CDR3 in amino acids: CAWTPSSGNTIYF. CDR3 nucleotide sequence: TGTGCCTGGACGCCGAGCTCTGGAAACACCATATATTTT.

The J gene is TRBJ1-4, the V gene TRBV27, with 8 bases identical to TRBD1. The CDR3 loop spans 14 amino acids. From germline, CDR1 is MNHEY and CDR2 SMNVEV (reference sequence). J lost 6 bases, V lost 6 bases, and 6 bases had no gene match. In nucleotides, the CDR3 is TGTGCCAGCAGCATAGACAGGGGCGATGAAAAACTGTTTTTT. This codes for CASSIDRGDEKLFF.

Notes on this clone: This sample includes further DNA sequences coding for the same CDR3. The V call is TRBV6-1, the J call TRBJ1-3; possible D gene TRBD1, 6 bases. This CDR3 has 14 residues. The germline gives CDR1 MNHNS, CDR2 SASEGT. Trimming stripped 6 bases from V and 0 bases from J, with 9 bases between. CDR3 DNA sequence: TGTGCCAGCAGGGGGGCCTTCTCTGGAAACACCATATATTTT. Translation gives CASRGAFSGNTIYF.

Concerning this clone: The junction shows a germline mismatch at one end, possibly a read error. This chain links TRBV7-7 with TRBJ2-1; D unresolved. The length of the CDR3 is 13 residues. Germline V gene sequence: CDR1 SSHAT, CDR2 FNYEAQ (reference sequence). The CDR3 spells CASSFDAGGEQFF. Here the CDR3 DNA reads TGTGCTAGCAGCTTTGACGCAGGCGGTGAGCAGTTCTTC.

V and J are TRBV30 and TRBJ1-2; maybe TRBD1 (6 bases). The CDR3 totals 13 residues. V lost 0 bases, J lost 6 bases, and 11 bases lay in between. Germline CDR1 reads GTSNPN; CDR2 reads SVGIG (reference sequence). CDR3 residues: CAWSVRGGDGYTF. CDR3 nucleotide sequence: TGTGCCTGGAGTGTAAGAGGGGGTGATGGCTACACCTTC.

The chain employs TRBV29-1 and TRBJ2-1; D remains unclear. There are 11 residues in the CDR3. V was shortened by 6 bases and J by 8 bases, with 11 bases between the two germline ends. Germline V gene data show CDR1 as SQVTM and CDR2 as ANQGSEA. The chain's CDR3 is CSVLIRDEQFF. In nucleotides, the CDR3 is TGCAGCGTCCTGATTAGGGATGAGCAGTTCTTC.

V is TRBV18 and J is TRBJ1-4; no clear D gene. The V gene's germline CDR1 is KGHSH and CDR2 LQKENI. The V and J ends lost 3 bases and 0 bases respectively, with 5 bases between them. The CDR3 totals 14 residues. The CDR3 region has the DNA TGTGCCAGCTCACCTTTGACAACTAATGAAAAACTGTTTTTT. It encodes CASSPLTTNEKLFF.